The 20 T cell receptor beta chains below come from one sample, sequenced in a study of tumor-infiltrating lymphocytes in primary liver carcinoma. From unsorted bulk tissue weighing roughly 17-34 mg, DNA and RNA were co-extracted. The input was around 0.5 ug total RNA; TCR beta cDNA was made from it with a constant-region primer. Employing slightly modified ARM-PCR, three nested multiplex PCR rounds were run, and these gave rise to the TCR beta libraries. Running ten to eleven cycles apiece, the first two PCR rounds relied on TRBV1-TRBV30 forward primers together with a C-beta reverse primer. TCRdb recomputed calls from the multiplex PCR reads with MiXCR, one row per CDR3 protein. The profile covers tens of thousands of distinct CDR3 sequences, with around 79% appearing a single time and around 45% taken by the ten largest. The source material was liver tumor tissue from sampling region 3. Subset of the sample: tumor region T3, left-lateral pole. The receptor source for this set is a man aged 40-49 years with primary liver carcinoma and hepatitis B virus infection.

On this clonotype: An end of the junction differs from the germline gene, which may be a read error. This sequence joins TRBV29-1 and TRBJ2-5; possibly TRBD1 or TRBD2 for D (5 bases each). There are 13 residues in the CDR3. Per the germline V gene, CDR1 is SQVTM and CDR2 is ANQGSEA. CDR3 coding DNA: TGCGGCGGACTCACCCAGGGAATGGAGACCAAGTACTTC. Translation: CGGLTQGMETKYF. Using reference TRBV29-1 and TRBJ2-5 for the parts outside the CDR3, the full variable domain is SAVISQKPSRDICQRGTSLTIQCQVDSQVTMMFWYRQQPGQSLTLIATANQGSEATYESGFVIDKFPISRPNLTFSTLTVSNMSPEDSSIYLCGGLTQGMETKYFGPGTRLLVL.

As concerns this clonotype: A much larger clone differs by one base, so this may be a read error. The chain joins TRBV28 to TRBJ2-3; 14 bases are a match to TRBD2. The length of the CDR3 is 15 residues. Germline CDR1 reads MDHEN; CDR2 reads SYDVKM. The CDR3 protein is CATSLAGLAGDTQFF. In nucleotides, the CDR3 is TGTGCCACCAGTTTGGCGGGACTAGCGGGGGATACGCAGTTTTTT.

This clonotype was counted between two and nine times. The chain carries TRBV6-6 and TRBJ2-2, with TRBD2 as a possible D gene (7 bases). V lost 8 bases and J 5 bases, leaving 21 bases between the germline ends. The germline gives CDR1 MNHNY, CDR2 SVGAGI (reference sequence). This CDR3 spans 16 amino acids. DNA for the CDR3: TGTGCCAGCGGTAAAAGGGGGGGGGCCGGGACCGGGGAGCTGTTTTTT. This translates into CASGKRGGAGTGELFF.

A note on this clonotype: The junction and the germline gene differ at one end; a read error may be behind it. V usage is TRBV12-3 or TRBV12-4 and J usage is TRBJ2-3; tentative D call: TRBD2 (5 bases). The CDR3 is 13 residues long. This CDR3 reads CASSVRGGDTQYF. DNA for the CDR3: TGTGCAAGCAGCGTACGGGGTGGGGATACGCAGTATTTT.

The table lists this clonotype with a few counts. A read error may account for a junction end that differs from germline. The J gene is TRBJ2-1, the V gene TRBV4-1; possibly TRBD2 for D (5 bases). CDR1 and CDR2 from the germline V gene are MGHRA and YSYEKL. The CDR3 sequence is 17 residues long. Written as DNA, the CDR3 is TGCACCAGCAGCCAATGGCTAGCTGAAAGCTCCTACAATGAGCAGTTCTTC. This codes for CTSSQWLAESSYNEQFF.

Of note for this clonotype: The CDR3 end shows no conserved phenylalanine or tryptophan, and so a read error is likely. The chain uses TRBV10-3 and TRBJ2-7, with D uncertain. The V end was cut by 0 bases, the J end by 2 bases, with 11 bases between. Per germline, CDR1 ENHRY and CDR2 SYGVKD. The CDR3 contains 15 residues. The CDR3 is CAISESSQQTYEQYL. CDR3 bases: TGTGCCATCAGTGAGTCGTCCCAGCAAACCTACGAGCAGTACCTC.

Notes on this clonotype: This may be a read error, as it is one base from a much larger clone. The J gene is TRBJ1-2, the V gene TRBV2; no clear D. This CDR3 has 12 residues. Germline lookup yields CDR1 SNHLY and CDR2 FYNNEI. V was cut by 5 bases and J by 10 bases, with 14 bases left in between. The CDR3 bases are TGTGCCAGCAGTTACGTTAGGGATGACTACACCTTC. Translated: CASSYVRDDYTF.

The CDR3 sequence is CASRDGGTNTEAFF. The CDR3 nucleotides are TGCGCCTCAAGGGACGGAGGGACCAACACTGAAGCTTTCTTT. This chain uses TRBV10-2 with TRBJ1-1; D possibly corresponds to TRBD1 (5 bases). Per germline, CDR1 WSHSY and CDR2 SAAADI. V gave up 11 bases and J gave up 2 bases, with 18 bases separating them. The CDR3 is made up of 14 amino acids.

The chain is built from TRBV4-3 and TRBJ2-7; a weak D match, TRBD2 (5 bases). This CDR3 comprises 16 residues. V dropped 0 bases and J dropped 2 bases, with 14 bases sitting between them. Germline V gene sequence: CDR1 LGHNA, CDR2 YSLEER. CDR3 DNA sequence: TGCGCCAGCAGCCAAGAACGGGGTATCTTCCCCTACGAGCAGTACTTC. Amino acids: CASSQERGIFPYEQYF.

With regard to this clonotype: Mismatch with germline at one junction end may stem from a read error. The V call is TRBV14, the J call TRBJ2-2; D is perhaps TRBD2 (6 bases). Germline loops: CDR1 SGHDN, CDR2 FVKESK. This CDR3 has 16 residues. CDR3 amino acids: CASSHRRMGLTGELFF. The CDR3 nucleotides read TGTGCCAGCAGCCACAGAAGGATGGGACTCACCGGAGAGCTGTTTTTT.

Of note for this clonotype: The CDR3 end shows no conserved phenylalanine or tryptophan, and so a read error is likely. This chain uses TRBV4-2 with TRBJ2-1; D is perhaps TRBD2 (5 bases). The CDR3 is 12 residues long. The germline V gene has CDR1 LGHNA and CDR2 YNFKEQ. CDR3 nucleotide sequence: TGTGCCAGTAGTGTCGGGGTGAATGAACAGTTCCTC. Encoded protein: CASSVGVNEQFL.

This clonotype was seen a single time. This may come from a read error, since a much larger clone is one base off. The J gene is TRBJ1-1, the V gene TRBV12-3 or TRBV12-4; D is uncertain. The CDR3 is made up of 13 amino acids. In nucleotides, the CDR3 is TGTGCCAACAGTTTATCGGATCTCACTGAAGCTTTCTTT. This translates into CANSLSDLTEAFF.

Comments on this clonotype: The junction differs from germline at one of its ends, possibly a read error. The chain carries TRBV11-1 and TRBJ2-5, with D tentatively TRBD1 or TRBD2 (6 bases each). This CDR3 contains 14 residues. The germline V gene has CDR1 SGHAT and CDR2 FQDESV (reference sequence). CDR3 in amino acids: CTSRFNRGQDTQYF. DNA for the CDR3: TGTACCAGCCGCTTTAACCGGGGGCAGGATACCCAGTACTTC.

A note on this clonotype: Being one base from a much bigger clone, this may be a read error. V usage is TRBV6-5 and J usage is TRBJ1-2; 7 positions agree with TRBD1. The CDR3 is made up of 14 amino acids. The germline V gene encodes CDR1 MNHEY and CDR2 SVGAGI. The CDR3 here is CTSSYQAGGYGYTF. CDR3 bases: TGTACCAGCAGTTATCAAGCAGGGGGATACGGCTACACCTTC.

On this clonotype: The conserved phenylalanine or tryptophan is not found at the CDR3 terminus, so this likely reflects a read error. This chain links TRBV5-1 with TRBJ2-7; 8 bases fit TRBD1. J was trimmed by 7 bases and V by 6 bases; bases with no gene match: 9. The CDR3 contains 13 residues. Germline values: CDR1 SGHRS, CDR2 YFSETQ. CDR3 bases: TGCGCCAGCACGCAGGGGGCGCAGGGTGAGCAGTACTTA. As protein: CASTQGAQGEQYL.

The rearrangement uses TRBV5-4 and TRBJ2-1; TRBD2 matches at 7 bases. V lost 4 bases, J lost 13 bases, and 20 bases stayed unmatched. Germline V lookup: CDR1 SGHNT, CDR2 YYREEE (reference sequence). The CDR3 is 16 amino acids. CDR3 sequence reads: CASSQGGAGVYSEQFF. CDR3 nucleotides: TGTGCCAGCAGCCAGGGAGGGGCGGGAGTTTACAGTGAACAGTTCTTC.

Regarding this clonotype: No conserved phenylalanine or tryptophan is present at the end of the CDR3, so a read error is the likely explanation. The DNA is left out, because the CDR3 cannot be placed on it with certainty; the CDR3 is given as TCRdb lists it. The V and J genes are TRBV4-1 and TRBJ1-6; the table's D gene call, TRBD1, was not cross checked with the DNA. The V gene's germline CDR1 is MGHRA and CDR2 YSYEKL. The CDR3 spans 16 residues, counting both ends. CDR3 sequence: CASSHHLQGADSPLRY.

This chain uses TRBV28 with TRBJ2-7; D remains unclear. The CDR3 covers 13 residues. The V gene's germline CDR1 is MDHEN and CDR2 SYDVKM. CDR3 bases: TGTGCCAGTAGTTTTACCGGTCCCTACGAGCAGTACGTC. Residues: CASSFTGPYEQYV.

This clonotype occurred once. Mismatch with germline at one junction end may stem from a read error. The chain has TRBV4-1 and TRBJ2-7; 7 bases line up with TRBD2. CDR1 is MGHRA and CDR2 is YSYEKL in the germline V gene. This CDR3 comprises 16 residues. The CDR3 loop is CVSNQFLAEPLYEQYF. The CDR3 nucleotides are TGCGTCAGCAACCAATTCCTAGCGGAGCCACTTTACGAGCAGTACTTC.

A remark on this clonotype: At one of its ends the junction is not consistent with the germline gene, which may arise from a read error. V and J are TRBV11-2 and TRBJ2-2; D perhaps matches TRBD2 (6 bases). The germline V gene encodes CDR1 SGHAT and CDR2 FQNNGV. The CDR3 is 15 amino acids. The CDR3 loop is CTSDFAGSNTGELFF. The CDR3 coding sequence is TGTACCAGCGACTTTGCGGGATCGAACACCGGGGAGCTGTTTTTT.